This TCR beta chain was identified during a study of blood T cell repertoires in COVID-19. As for the study in general: PBMCs, B-cell-depleted T cells, or T cells were the source of the cDNA or gDNA that made up the material.

Authors' data handling: Researchers report that nucleated cell counts were estimated from reference gene primer amplification. This table comes from immunoSEQ multiplex PCR, and its TCRdb copy is limited to in-frame clones, with some not included. The DNA was the basis for D and trimming; V, J and clone size are from that table. The sample lists roughly 300,000 clones; around 86% were seen once. The CDR3 extends over 14 amino acids. Germline V gene data show CDR1 as SGHVS and CDR2 as FQNEAQ. V lost 5 bases to trimming and J lost 3 bases; unmatched junction nucleotides: 4. This chain uses TRBV7-8 with TRBJ1-5; TRBD1 agrees at 7 bases. The receptor was derived from a man aged 25 to 40 who had recovered from COVID-19. Sequenced input: PBMCs or T cells enriched from blood (not recorded which). The CDR3 loop is CASSLDRDNQPQHF. The CDR3 bases are TGTGCCAGCAGCCTAGACAGGGACAATCAGCCCCAGCATTTT.